This record covers a single TCR beta chain. The data stem from a study of blood T cell repertoires in COVID-19. Study summary: In each case, the material was cDNA or gDNA derived from T cells, B-cell-depleted T cells, or PBMCs.

After removal of 0 bases from V and 12 bases from J, the junction contained 10 bases not matched to a gene. Germline CDR1 reads SGHNT; CDR2 reads YYREEE (reference sequence). CDR3 length: 15 residues. Original processing methods: Nucleated cell number was recorded as an estimate derived from reference gene primer amplification. Using immunoSEQ multiplex PCR, the repertoire was profiled, and TCRdb retains in-frame clones only, with some absent. V and J calls and clone size are those listed in that table; D and trimming were worked out from the DNA. The data contain about 81,000 clones, more than 80% of them singletons.

This receptor was identified in a human donor in a cohort sampled during active COVID-19. This rearrangement joins TRBV5-4 to TRBJ2-1; 9 positions agree with TRBD2. The sequenced sample consisted of peripheral blood. CDR3 loop: CASSLGGGALSRQFF. CDR3 sequence (DNA): TGTGCCAGCAGCTTGGGCGGGGGGGCCCTGTCTCGGCAGTTCTTC. Full variable domain (missing parts from reference TRBV5-4 and TRBJ2-1): ETGVTQSPTHLIKTRGQQVTLRCSSQSGHNTVSWYQQALGQGPQFIFQYYREEENGRGNFPPRFSGLQFPNYSSELNVNALELDDSALYLCASSLGGGALSRQFFGPGTRLTVL.